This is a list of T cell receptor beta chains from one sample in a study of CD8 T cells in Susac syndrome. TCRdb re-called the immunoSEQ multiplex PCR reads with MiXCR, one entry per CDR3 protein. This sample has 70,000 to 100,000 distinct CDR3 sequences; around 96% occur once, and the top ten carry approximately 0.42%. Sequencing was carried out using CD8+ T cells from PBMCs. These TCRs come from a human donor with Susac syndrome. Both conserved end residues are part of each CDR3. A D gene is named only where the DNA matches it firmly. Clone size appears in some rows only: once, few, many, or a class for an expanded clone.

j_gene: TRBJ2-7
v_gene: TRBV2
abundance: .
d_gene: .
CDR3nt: TGTGCCAGCAAATGGGACGGGAGCTCCTACGAGCAGTACTTC
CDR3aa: CASKWDGSSYEQYF

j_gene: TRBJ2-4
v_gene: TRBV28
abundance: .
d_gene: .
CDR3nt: TGTGCCAGCAGTCCTCTAGGGACCATTCAGTACTTC
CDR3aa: CASSPLGTIQYF

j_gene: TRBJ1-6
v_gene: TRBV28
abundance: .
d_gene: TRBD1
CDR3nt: TGTGCCAGCAGTTTCGGGACAGGGTTTTCACCCCTCCACTTT
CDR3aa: CASSFGTGFSPLHF

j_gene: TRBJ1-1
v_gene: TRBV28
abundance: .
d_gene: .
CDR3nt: TGTGCCAGCAGTTTCGTGAACACTGAAGCTTTCTTT
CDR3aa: CASSFVNTEAFF

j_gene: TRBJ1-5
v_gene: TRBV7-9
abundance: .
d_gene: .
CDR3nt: TGTGCCAGCAGCTTCGGCCCTGATCAGCCCCAGCATTTT
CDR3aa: CASSFGPDQPQHF

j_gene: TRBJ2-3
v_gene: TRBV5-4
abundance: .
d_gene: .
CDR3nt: TGTGCCAGCAGCTGGGGGGTAATCACAGATACGCAGTATTTT
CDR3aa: CASSWGVITDTQYF

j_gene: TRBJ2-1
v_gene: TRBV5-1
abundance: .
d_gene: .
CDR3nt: TGCGCCAGCAGCTTGGCCTCACTATACAATGAGCAGTTCTTC
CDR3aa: CASSLASLYNEQFF

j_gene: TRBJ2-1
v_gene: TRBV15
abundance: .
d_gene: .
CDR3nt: TGTGCCACCAGCAGAGTTACCGGGGATAATGAGCAGTTCTTC
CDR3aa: CATSRVTGDNEQFF

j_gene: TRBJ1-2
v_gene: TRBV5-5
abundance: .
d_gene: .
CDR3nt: TGTGCCAGCAGCCTGTCCCTTAACTATGGCTACACCTTC
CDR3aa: CASSLSLNYGYTF

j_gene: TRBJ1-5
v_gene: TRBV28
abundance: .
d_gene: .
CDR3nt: TGTGCCAGCAGTTCACCACCTGGACGGTATAGCAATCAGCCCCAGCATTTT
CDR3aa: CASSSPPGRYSNQPQHF

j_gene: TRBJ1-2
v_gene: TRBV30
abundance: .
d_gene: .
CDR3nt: TGTGCCTGGAGCGGGCCGTACGACCGCTATGGCTACACCTTC
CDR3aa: CAWSGPYDRYGYTF

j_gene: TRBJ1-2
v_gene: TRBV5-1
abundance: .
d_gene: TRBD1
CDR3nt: TGCGCCAGCAAGTCCGGACAGGGGGCTAACTATGGCTACACCTTC
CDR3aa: CASKSGQGANYGYTF

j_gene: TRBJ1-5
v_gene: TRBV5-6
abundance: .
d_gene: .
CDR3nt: TGTGCCAGCAGCTTTTCGCCGAAACTGTCCCAGGGACTCCAAAATCAGCCCCAGCATTTT
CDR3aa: CASSFSPKLSQGLQNQPQHF

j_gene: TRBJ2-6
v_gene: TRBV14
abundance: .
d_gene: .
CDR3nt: TGTGCCAGCAGCCAAGCCCCTCCAGGACGGAGGGGAAGCTCTGGGGCCAACGTCCTGACTTTC
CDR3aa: CASSQAPPGRRGSSGANVLTF

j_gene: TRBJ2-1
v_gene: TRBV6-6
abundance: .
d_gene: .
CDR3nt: TGTGCCAGCAGTCACACCTCCTACAATGAGCAGTTCTTC
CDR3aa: CASSHTSYNEQFF

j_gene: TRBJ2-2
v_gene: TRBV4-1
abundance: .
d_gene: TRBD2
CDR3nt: TGCGCCAGCAGTCTAGCGGTTAACACCGGGGAGCTGTTTTTT
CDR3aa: CASSLAVNTGELFF

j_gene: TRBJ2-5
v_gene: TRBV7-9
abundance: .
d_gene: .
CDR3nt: TGTGCCAGCAATGTGGGCCTGGAGACCCAGTACTTC
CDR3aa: CASNVGLETQYF

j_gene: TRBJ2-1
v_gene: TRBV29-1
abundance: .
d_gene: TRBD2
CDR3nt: TGCAGCGACGAGGTGGGAGCGGGAAATGAGCAGTTCTTC
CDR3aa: CSDEVGAGNEQFF

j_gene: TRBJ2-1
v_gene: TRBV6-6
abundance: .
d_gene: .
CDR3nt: TGTGCCAGCAGTTACGCGTTCGATGAGCAGTTCTTC
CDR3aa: CASSYAFDEQFF

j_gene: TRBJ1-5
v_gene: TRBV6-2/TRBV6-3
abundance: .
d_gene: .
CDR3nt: TGTGCCAGCAGTTCGGCCCCCCCGAATCAGCCCCAGCATTTT
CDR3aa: CASSSAPPNQPQHF

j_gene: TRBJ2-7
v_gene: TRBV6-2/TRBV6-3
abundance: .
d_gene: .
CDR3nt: TGTGCCAGCAGTTACGGGGGACTTCGGTACTTC
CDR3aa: CASSYGGLRYF

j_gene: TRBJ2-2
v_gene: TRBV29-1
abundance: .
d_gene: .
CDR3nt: TGCAGCGTTGATCACGGGGGGCAAGGCGGGGAGCTGTTTTTT
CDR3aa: CSVDHGGQGGELFF

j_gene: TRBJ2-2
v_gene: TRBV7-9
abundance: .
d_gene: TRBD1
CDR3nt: TGTGCCAGGGGCGGGACAGGGGACATCGGGGAGCTGTTTTTT
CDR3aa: CARGGTGDIGELFF

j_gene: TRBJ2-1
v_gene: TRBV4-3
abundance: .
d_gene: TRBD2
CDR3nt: TGCGCCAGCAGCCACCGGGGCGGGAGTAATAATGAGCAGTTCTTC
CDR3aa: CASSHRGGSNNEQFF

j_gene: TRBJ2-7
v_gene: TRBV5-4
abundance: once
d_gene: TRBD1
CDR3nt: TGTGCCAGCAGCTTGCTGGACAGGGTGGGCGAGCAGTACTTC
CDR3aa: CASSLLDRVGEQYF

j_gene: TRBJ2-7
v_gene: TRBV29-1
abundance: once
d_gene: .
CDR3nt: TGCAGCGTGGAGGGCCAGGGGGCCTACGAGCAGTACTTC
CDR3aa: CSVEGQGAYEQYF

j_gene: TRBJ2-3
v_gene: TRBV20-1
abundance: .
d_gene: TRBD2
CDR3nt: TGCAGTGCTAGAAGCGGGACTAGCGGTCGCACAGATACGCAGTATTTT
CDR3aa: CSARSGTSGRTDTQYF

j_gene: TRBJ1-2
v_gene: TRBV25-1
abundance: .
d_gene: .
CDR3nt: TGTGCCAGCAGTGAATTTGGTGGGTATGGCTACACCTTC
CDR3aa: CASSEFGGYGYTF

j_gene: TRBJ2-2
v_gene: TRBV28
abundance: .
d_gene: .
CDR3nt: TGTGCCAGCAGTTTACCTAGTCTCTCTACGAACACCGGGGAGCTGTTTTTT
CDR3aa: CASSLPSLSTNTGELFF

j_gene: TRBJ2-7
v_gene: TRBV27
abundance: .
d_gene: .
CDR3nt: TGTGCCAGCAGTTTCGTCAGGGGACGGGAGCAGTACTTC
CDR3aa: CASSFVRGREQYF

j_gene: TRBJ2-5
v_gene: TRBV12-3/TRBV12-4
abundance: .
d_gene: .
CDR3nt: TGTGCCAGCAGTGAGAGCGGGGAGACCCAGTACTTC
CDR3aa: CASSESGETQYF

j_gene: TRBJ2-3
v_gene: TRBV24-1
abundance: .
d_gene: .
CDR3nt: TGTGCCACCAGTGACCCCGGACGGGGACGTTCATCAGATACGCAGTATTTT
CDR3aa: CATSDPGRGRSSDTQYF

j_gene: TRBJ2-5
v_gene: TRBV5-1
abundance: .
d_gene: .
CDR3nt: TGCGCCAGCAGACCTGAACCTCCCGAGACCCAGTACTTC
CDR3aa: CASRPEPPETQYF

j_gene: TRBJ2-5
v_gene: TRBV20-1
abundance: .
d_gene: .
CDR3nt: TGCAGTGCTAGCAAGTGGCGGGAACAAGAGACCCAGTACTTC
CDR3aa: CSASKWREQETQYF

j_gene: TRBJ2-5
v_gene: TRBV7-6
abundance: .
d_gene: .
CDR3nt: TGTGCCAGCAGCCGGGGGCCGGTGGTTGGGACCCAGTACTTC
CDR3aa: CASSRGPVVGTQYF

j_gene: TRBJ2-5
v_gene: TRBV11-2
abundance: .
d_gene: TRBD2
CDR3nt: TGTGCCAGCAGCTTAGTGGTTAGCGGGAGCCAAGAGACCCAGTACTTC
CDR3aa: CASSLVVSGSQETQYF

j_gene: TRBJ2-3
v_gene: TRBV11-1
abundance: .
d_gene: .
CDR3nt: TGTGCCAGCAGCTCCGGCGACACAGATACGCAGTATTTT
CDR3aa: CASSSGDTDTQYF

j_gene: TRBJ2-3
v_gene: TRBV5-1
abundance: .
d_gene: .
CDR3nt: TGCGCCAGCAGCTGGCGGGGTCCCTCCGGAGATACGCAGTATTTT
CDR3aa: CASSWRGPSGDTQYF

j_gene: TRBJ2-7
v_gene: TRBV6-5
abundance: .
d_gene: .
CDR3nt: TGTGCCAGCAGTTTACAGGGCCTGGCCTACGAGCAGTACTTC
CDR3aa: CASSLQGLAYEQYF

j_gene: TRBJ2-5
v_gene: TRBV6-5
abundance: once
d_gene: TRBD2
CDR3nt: TGTGCCAGCAGTTACCCACTAGCGGGAGGCCCCCAAGAGACCCAGTACTTC
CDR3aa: CASSYPLAGGPQETQYF

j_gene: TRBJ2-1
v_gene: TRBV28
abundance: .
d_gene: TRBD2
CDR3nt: TGTGCCAGCAGACCTAGCGGGATTTCGTATGACAATGAGCAGTTCTTC
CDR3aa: CASRPSGISYDNEQFF

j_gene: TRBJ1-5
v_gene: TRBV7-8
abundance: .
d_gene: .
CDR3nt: TGTGCCAGCAGCTTAGAGACCTTTGGAGGGCGCAATCAGCCCCAGCATTTT
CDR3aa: CASSLETFGGRNQPQHF